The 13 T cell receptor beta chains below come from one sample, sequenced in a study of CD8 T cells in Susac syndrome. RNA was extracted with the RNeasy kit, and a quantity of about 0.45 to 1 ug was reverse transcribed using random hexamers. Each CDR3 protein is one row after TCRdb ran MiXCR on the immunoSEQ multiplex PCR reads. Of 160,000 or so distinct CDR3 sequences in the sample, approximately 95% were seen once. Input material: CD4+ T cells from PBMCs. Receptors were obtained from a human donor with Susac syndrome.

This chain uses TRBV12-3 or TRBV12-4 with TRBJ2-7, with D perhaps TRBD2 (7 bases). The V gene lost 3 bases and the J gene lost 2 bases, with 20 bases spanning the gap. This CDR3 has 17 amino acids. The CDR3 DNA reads TGTGCCAGCAGTTTTCTCTTCGGGGGGCCATCCACCTACGAGCAGTACTTC. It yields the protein CASSFLFGGPSTYEQYF.

CDR3 DNA sequence: TGTGCCAGCAGCCCCATTATGGGGAGCTCCTACAATGAGCAGTTCTTC. Its translation is CASSPIMGSSYNEQFF. The J gene is TRBJ2-1, the V gene TRBV7-9, with D possibly being TRBD2 (5 bases). Germline V gives CDR1 SEHNR, CDR2 FQNEAQ (reference sequence). V gave up 5 bases and J gave up 0 bases, with 14 bases separating them. This CDR3 has 16 residues.

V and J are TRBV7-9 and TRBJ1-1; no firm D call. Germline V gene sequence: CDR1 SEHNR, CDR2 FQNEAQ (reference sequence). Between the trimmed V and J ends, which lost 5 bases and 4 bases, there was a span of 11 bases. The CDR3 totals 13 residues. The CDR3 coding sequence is TGTGCCAGCAGCCCACCGAGTGGCACTGAAGCTTTCTTT. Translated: CASSPPSGTEAFF.

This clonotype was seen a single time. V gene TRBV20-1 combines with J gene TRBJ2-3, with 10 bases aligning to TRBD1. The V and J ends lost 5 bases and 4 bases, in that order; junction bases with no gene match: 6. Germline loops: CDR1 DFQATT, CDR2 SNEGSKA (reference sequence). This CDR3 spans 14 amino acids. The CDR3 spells CSAHRDRGPDTQYF. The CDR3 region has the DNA TGCAGTGCTCATCGGGACAGGGGCCCAGATACGCAGTATTTT.

Written as DNA, the CDR3 is TGCAGTGCTAGAGATTCCGGGACAGGGATCGGGGAGCAGTACTTC. Translation: CSARDSGTGIGEQYF. V is TRBV20-1 and J is TRBJ2-7; 9 nucleotides match TRBD1. J gave up 7 bases and V 0 bases, and 10 bases lay outside the gene matches. The CDR3 extends over 15 amino acids. In germline, CDR1 is DFQATT, CDR2 SNEGSKA (reference sequence).

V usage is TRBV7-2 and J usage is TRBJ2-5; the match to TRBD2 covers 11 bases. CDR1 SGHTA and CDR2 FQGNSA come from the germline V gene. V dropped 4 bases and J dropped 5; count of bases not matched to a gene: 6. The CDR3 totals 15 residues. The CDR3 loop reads CASSYLAGGGETQYF. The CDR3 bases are TGTGCCAGCAGCTACCTAGCGGGGGGCGGGGAGACCCAGTACTTC.

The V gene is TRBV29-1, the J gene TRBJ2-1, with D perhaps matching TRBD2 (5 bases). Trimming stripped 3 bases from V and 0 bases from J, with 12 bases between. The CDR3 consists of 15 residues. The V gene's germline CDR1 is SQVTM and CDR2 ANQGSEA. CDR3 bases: TGCAGCGTTGATCGGGGTTGGAGCTCCTACAATGAGCAGTTCTTC. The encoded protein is CSVDRGWSSYNEQFF.

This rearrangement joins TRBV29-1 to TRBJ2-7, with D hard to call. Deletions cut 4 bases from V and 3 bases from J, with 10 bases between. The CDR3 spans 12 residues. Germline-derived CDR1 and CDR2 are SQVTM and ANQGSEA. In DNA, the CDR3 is TGCAGCGTTGCACCTGGCCTCTACGAGCAGTACTTC. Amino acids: CSVAPGLYEQYF.

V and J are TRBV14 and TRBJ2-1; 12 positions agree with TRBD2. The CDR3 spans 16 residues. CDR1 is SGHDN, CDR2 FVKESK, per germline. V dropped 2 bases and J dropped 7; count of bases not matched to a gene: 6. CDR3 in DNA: TGTGCCAGCAGCCAAACCTGGACTAGCGGGGCGAATGAGCAGTTCTTC. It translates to CASSQTWTSGANEQFF.

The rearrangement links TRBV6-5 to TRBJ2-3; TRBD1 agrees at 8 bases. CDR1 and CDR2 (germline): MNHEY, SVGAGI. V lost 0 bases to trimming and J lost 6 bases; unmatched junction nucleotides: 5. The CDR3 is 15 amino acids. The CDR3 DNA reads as TGTGCCAGCAGTTACTCGACAGGGGAAAAGGATACGCAGTATTTT. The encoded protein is CASSYSTGEKDTQYF.

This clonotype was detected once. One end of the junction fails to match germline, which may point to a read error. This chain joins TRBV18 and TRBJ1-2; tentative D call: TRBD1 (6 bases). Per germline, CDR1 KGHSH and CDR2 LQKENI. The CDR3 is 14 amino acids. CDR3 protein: CASSPPEGGYGYTF. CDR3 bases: TGTGCCAGCTCTCCACCTGAGGGGGGATATGGCTACACCTTC.

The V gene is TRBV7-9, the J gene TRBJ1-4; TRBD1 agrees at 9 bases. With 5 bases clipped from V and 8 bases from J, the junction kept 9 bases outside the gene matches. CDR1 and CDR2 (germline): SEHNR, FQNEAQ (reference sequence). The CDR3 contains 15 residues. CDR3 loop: CASSPGTGRGEKLFF. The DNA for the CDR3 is TGTGCCAGCAGCCCTGGGACAGGGCGCGGCGAAAAACTGTTTTTT.

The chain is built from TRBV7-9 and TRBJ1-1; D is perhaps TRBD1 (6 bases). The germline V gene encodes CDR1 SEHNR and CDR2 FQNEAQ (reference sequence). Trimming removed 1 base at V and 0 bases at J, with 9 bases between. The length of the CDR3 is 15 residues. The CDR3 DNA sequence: TGTGCCAGCAGCTTAGTAGCAGGGGTGAACACTGAAGCTTTCTTT. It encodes CASSLVAGVNTEAFF.